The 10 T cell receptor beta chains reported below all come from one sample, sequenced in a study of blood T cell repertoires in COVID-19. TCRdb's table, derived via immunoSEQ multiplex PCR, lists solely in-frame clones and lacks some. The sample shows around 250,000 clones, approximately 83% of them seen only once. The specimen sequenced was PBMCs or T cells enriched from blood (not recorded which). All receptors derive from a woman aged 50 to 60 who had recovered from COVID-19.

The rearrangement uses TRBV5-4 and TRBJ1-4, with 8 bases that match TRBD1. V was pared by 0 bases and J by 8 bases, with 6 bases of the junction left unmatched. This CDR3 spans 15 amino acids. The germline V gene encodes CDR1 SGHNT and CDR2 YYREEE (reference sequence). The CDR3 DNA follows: TGTGCCAGCAGCTTGGGGGGCAGGGGGCACGAAAAACTGTTTTTT. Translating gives CASSLGGRGHEKLFF.

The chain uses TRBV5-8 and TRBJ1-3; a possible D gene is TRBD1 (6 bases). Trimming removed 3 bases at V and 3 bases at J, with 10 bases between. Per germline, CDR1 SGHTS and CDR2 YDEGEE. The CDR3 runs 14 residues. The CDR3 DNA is TGTGCCAGCAGCTCCGGACAGTATGGAAACACCATATATTTT. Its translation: CASSSGQYGNTIYF.

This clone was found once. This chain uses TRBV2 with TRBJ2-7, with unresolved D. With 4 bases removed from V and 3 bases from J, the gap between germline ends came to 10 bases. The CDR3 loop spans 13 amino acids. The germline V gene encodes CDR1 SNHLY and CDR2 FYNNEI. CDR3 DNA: TGTGCCAGCAGTGGAGGTACGAACTACGAGCAGTACTTC. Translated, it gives CASSGGTNYEQYF.

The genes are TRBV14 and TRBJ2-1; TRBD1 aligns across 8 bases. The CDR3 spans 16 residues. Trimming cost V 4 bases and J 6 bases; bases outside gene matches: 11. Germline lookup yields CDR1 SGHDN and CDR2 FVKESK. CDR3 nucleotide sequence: TGTGCCAGCAGCCCCTGGACAGGGAAGGAGCTCAATGAGCAGTTCTTC. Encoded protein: CASSPWTGKELNEQFF. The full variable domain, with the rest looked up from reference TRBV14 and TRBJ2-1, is EAGVTQFPSHSVIEKGQTVTLRCDPISGHDNLYWYRRVMGKEIKFLLHFVKESKQDESGMPNNRFLAERTGGTYSTLKVQPAELEDSGVYFCASSPWTGKELNEQFFGPGTRLTVL.

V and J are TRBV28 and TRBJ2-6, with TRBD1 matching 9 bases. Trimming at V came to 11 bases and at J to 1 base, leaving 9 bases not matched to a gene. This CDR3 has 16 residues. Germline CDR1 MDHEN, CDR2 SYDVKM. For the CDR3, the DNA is TGTGCCTCGAGGGACAGGGATTTTTCTGGGGCCAACGTCCTGACTTTC. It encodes CASRDRDFSGANVLTF.

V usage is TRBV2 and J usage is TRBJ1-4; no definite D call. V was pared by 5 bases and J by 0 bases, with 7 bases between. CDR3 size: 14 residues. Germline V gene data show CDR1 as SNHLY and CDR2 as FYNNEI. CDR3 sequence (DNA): TGTGCCAGCAGTCTACAGTCAACTAATGAAAAACTGTTTTTT. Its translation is CASSLQSTNEKLFF. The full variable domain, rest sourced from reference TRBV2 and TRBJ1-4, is EPEVTQTPSHQVTQMGQEVILRCVPISNHLYFYWYRQILGQKVEFLVSFYNNEISEKSEIFDDQFSVERPDGSNFTLKIRSTKLEDSAMYFCASSLQSTNEKLFFGSGTQLSVL.

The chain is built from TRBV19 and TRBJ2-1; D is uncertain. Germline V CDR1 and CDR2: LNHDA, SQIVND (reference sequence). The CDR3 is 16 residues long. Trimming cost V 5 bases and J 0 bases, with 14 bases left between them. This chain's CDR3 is CASSRNHRSSYNEQFF. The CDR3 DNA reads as TGTGCCAGTAGTCGCAACCACAGAAGCTCCTACAATGAGCAGTTCTTC.

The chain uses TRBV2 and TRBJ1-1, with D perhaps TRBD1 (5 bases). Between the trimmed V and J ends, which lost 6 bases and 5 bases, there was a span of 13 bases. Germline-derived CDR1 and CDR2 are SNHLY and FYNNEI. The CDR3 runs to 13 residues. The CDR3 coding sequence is TGTGCCAGCAGAAAACAGGATTGGACTGAAGCTTTCTTT. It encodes CASRKQDWTEAFF.

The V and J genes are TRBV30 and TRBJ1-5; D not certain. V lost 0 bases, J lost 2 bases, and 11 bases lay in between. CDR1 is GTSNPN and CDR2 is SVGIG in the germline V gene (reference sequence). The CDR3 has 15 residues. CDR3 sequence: CAWSVEGYGNQPQHF. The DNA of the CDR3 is TGTGCCTGGAGTGTAGAGGGATACGGCAATCAGCCCCAGCATTTT. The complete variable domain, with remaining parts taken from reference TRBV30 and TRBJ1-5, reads SQTIHQWPATLVQPVGSPLSLECTVEGTSNPNLYWYRQAAGRGLQLLFYSVGIGQISSEVPQNLSASRPQDRQFILSSKKLLLSDSGFYLCAWSVEGYGNQPQHFGDGTRLSIL.

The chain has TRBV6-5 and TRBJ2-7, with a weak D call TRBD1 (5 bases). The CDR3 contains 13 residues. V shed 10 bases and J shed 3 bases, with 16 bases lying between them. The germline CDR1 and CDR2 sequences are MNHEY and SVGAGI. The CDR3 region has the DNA TGTGCCACCTCGACAGAGACTGGCTACGAGCAGTACTTC. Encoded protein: CATSTETGYEQYF.